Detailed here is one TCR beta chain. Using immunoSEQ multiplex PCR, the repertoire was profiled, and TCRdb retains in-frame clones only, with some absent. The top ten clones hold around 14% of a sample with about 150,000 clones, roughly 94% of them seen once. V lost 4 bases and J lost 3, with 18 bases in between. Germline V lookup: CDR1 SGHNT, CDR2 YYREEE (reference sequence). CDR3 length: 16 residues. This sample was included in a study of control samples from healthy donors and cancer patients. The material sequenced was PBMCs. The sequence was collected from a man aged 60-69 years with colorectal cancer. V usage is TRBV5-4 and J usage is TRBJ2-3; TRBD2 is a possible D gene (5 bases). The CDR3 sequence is CASSPPPGRSTDTQYF. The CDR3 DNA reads TGTGCCAGCAGCCCGCCCCCGGGGAGAAGTACAGATACGCAGTATTTT.